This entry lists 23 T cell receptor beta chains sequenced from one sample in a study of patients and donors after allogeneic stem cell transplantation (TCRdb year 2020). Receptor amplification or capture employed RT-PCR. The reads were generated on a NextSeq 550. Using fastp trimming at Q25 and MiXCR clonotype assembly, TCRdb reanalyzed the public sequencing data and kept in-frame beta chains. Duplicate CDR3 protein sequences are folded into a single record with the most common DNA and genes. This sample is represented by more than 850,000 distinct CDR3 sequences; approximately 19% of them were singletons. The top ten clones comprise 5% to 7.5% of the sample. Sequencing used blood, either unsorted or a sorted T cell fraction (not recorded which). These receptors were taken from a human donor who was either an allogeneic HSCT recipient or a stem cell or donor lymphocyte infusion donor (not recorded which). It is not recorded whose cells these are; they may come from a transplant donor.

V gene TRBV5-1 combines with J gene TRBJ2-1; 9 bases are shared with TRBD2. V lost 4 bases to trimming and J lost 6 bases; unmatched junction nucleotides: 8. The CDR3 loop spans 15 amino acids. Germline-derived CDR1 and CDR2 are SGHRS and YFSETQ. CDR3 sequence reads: CASSDIAGDSNEQFF. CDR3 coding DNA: TGCGCCAGCAGCGATATAGCGGGAGATAGCAATGAGCAGTTCTTC. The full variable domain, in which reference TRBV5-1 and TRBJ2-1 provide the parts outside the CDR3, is KAGVTQTPRYLIKTRGQQVTLSCSPISGHRSVSWYQQTPGQGLQFLFEYFSETQRNKGNFPGRFSGRQFSNSRSEMNVSTLELGDSALYLCASSDIAGDSNEQFFGPGTRLTVL.

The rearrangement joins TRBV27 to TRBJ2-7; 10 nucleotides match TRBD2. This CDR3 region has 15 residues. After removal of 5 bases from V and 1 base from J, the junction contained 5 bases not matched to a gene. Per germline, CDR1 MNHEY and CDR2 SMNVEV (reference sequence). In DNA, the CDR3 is TGTGCCAGCAGTCCGGGACTAGCGCCTTCCTACGAGCAGTACTTC. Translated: CASSPGLAPSYEQYF.

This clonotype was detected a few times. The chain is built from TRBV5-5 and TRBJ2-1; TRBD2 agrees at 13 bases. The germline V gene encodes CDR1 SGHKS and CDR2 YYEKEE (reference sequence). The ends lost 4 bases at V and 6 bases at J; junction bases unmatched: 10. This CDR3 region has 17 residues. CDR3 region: CASSPGLAGVRTNEQFF. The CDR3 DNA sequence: TGTGCCAGCAGCCCAGGACTAGCGGGAGTTAGGACCAATGAGCAGTTCTTC.

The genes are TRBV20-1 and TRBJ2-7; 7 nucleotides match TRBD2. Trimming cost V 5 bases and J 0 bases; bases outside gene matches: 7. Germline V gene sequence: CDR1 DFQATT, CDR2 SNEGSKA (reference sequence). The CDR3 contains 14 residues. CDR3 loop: CSAPSPSGSYEQYF. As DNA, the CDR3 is TGCAGTGCTCCCTCCCCTAGCGGCTCCTACGAGCAGTACTTC.

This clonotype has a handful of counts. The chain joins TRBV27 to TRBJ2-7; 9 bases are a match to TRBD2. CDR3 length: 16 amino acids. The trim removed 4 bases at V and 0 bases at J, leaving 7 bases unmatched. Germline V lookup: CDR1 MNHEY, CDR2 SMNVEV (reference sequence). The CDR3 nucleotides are TGTGCCAGCAGTTACCGGACTAGCGCCGGCTCCTACGAGCAGTACTTC. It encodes CASSYRTSAGSYEQYF.

DNA of the CDR3: TGCGCCAGCAGCTTGGTTCGCCTAGCGGGGGGTTCAGATACGCAGTATTTT. This gives the protein CASSLVRLAGGSDTQYF. The rearrangement links TRBV5-1 to TRBJ2-3; TRBD2 agrees at 11 bases. The CDR3 runs to 17 residues. The junction had 7 bases not matched to a gene; V was cut back by 0 bases and J by 4 bases. Germline loops: CDR1 SGHRS, CDR2 YFSETQ.

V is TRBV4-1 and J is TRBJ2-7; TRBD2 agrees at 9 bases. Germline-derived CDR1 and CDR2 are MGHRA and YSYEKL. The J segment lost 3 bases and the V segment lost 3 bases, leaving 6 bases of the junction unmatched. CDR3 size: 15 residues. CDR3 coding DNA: TGCGCCAGCAGCCAGGAGGGACTAGCCCTCTACGAGCAGTACTTC. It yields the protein CASSQEGLALYEQYF.

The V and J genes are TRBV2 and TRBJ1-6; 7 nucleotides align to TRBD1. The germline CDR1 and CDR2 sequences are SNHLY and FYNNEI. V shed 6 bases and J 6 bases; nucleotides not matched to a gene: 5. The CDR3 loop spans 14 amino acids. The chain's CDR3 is CASSGDSPNSPLHF. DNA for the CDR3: TGTGCCAGCAGCGGGGACAGCCCTAATTCACCCCTCCACTTT.

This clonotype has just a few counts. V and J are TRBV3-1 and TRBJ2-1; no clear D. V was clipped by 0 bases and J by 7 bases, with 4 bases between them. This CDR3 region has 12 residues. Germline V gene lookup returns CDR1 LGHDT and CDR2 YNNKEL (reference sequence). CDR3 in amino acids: CASSQDRNEQFF. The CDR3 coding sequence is TGTGCCAGCAGCCAAGATAGAAATGAGCAGTTCTTC.

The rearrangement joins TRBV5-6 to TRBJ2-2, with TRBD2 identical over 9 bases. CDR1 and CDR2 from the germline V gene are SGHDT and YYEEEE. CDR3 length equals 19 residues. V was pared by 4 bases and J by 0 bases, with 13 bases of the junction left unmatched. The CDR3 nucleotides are TGTGCCAGCAGCGGGAAGCGGGGGGATATAAACGCGAACACCGGGGAGCTGTTTTTT. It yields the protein CASSGKRGDINANTGELFF.

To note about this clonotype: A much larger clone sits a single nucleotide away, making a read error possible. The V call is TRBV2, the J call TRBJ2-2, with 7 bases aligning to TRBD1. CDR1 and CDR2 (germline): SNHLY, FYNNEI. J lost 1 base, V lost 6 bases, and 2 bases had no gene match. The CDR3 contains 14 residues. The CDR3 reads CASRRQGNTGELFF. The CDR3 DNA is TGTGCCAGCAGACGACAGGGGAACACCGGGGAGCTGTTTTTT.

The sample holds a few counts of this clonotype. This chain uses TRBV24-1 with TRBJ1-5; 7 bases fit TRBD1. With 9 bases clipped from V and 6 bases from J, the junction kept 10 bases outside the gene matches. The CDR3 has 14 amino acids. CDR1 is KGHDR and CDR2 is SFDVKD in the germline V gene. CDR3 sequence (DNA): TGTGCCACCTCAACGACAGGGTTGGGTCAGCCCCAGCATTTT. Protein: CATSTTGLGQPQHF.

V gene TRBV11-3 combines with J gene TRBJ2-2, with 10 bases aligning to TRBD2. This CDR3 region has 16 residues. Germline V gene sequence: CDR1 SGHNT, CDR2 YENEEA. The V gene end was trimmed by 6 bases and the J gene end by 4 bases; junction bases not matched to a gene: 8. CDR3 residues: CASREGLAGATGELFF. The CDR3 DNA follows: TGTGCCAGCAGGGAAGGGCTAGCGGGAGCCACCGGGGAGCTGTTTTTT.

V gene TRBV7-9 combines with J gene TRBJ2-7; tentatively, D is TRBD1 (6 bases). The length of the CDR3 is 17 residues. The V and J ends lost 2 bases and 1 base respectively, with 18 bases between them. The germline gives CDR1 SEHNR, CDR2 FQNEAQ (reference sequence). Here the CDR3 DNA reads TGTGCCAGCAGCTTACGGGGTAGGACAGCTGCTTCCTACGAGCAGTACTTC. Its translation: CASSLRGRTAASYEQYF.

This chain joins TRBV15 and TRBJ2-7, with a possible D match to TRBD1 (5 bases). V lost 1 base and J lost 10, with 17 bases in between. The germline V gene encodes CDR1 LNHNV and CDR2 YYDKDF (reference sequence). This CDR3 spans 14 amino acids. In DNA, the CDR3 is TGTGCCACCAGCAGAGGTGAAGGGGCCTTACCCCAGTACTTC. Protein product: CATSRGEGALPQYF. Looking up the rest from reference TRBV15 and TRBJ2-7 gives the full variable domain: DAMVIQNPRYQVTQFGKPVTLSCSQTLNHNVMYWYQQKSSQAPKLLFHYYDKDFNNEADTPDNFQSRRPNTSFCFLDIRSPGLGDTAMYLCATSRGEGALPQYFGPGTRLTVT.

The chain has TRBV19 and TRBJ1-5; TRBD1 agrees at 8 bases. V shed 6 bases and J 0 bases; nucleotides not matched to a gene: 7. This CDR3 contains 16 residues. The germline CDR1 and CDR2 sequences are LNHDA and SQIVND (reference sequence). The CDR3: CASRGQDKYSNQPQHF. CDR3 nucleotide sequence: TGTGCCAGTAGGGGACAGGACAAGTATAGCAATCAGCCCCAGCATTTT.

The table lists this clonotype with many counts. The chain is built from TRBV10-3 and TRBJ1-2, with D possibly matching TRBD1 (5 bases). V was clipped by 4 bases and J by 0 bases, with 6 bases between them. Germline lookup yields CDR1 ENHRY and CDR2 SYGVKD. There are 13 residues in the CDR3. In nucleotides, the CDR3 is TGTGCCATCAGTGGGACACCTAACTATGGCTACACCTTC. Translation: CAISGTPNYGYTF.

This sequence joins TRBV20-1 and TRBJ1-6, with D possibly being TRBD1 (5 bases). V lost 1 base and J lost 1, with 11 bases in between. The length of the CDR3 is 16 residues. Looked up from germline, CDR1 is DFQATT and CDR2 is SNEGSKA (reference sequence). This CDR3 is CSARVGRGSYNSPLHF. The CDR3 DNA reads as TGCAGTGCTAGAGTGGGTAGGGGTTCCTATAATTCACCCCTCCACTTT.

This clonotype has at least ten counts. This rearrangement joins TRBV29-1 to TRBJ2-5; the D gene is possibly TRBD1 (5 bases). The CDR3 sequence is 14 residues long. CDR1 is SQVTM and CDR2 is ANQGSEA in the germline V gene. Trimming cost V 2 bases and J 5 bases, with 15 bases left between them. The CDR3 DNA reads TGCAGCGTTGAACTGGGCAGGGAAGAGGAGACCCAGTACTTC. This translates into CSVELGREEETQYF.

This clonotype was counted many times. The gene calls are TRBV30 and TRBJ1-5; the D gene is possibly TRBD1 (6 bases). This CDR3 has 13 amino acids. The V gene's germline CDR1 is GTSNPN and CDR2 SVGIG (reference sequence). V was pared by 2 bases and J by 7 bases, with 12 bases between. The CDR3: CAWSPGVGQPQHF. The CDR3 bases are TGTGCCTGGAGTCCAGGGGTTGGGCAGCCCCAGCATTTT.

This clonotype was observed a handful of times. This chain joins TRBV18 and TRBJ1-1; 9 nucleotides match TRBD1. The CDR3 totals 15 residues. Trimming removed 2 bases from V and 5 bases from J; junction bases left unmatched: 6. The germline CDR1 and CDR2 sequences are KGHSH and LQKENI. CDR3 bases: TGTGCCAGCTCACCAATGGACAGGGGAGGGACTGAAGCTTTCTTT. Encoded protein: CASSPMDRGGTEAFF.

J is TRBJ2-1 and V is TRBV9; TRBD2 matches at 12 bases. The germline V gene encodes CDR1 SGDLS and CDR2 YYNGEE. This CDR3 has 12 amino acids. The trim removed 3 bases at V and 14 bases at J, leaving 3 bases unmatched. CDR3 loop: CASSAGLAGKFF. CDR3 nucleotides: TGTGCCAGCAGCGCCGGACTAGCGGGAAAGTTCTTC.

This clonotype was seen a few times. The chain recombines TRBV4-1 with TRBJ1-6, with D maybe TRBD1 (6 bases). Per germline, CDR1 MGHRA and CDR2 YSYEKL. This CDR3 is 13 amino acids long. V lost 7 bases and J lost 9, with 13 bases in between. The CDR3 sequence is CASTWTDSSPLHF. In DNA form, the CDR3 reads TGCGCCAGCACCTGGACAGATAGTTCACCCCTCCACTTT.